This T cell receptor beta chain is from a study of beta chain features in type 1 diabetes. Study-level background: On cell yields, gender and age, patients and healthy donors were similar.

In this sample, this clone turned up many times. The antigen is not known. Study-level findings and limits: It was possible that PCR favored shorter templates, equally so in patients and controls. Type 1 diabetes patients showed a moderate but significant shortening of TCRB CDR3s in all four CD4+ subsets. Naive, central memory and regulatory TCRB repertoires appeared more similar among patients than healthy donors.

This CDR3 spans 15 amino acids. V was cut by 2 bases and J by 0 bases, with 7 bases left in between. CDR1 and CDR2 (germline): SGHVS, FNYEAQ. Of the isolated RNA, all was reverse transcribed, and so the sequenced material was expressed TCRB transcripts. Produced via immunoSEQ multiplex PCR; TCRdb's table is partial and in-frame only. The sample carries approximately 150,000 clones, less than 9.5% recorded once. The clonotype was recovered from a woman between 18 and 29 years old in good health. The chain uses TRBV7-6 and TRBJ2-2, with D perhaps TRBD2 (5 bases). Sequencing used central memory CD4+ T cells from blood. The CDR3 sequence is CASSLPGTNTGELFF. CDR3 DNA: TGTGCCAGCAGCTTACCCGGGACGAACACCGGGGAGCTGTTTTTT.